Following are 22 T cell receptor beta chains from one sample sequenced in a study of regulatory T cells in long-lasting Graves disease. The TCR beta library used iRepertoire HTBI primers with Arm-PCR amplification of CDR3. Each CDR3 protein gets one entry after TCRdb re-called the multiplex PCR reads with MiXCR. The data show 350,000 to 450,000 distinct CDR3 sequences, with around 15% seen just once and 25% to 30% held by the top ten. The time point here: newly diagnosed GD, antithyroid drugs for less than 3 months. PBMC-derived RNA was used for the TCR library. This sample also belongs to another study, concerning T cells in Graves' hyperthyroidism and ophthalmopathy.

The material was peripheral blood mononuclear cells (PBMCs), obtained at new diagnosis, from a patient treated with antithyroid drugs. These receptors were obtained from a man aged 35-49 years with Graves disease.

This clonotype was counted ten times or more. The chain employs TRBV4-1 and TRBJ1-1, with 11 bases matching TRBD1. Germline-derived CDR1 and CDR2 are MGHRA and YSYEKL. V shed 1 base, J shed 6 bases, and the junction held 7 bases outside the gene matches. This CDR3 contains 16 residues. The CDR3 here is CASSQASGQGVAEAFF. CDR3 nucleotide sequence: TGCGCCAGCAGCCAAGCCTCGGGACAGGGGGTTGCTGAAGCTTTCTTT.

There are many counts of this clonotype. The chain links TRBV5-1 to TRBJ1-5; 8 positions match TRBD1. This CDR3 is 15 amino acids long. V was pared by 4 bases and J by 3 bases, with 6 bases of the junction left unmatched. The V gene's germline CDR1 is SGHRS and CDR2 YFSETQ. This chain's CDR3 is CASSLGQGPNQPQHF. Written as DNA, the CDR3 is TGCGCCAGCAGCCTTGGACAGGGCCCCAATCAGCCCCAGCATTTT.

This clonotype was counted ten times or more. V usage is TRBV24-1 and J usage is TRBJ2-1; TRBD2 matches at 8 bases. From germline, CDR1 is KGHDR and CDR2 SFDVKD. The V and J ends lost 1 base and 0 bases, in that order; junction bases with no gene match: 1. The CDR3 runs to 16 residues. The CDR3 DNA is TGTGCCACCAGTGATTTAAGCGGGGGCTCCTACAATGAGCAGTTCTTC. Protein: CATSDLSGGSYNEQFF.

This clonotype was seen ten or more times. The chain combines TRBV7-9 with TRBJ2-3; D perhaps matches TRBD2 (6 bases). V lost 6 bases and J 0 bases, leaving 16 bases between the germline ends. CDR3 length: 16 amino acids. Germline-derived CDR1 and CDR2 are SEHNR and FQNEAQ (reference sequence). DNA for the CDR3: TGTGCCAGCAGACTGCTGGCGGGGTCTAGCACAGATACGCAGTATTTT. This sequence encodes CASRLLAGSSTDTQYF.

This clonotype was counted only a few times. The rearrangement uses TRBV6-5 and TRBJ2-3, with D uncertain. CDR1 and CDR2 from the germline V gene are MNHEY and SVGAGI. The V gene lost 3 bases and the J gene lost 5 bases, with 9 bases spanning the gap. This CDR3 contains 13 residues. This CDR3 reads CASSYVVGDTQYF. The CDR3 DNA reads TGTGCCAGCAGTTATGTTGTAGGAGATACGCAGTATTTT.

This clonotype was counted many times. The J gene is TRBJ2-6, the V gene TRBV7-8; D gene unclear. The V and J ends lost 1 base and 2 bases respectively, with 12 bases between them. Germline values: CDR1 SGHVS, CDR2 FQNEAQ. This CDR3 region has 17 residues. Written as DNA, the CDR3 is TGTGCCAGCAGCTTAGTCGGTGGGTTTGCTGGGGCCAACGTCCTGACTTTC. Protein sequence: CASSLVGGFAGANVLTF.

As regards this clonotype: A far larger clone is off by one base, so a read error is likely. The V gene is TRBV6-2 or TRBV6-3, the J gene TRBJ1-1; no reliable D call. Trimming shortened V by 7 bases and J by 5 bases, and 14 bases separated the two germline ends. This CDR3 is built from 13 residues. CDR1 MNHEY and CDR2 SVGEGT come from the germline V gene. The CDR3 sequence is CASNKGVATEAFF. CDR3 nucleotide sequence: TGTGCCAGCAATAAAGGCGTGGCGACTGAAGCTTTCTTT.

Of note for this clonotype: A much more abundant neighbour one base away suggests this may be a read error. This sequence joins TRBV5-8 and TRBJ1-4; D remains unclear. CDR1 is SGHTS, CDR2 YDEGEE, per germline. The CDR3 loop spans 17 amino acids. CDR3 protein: CASSWSRDPRTNEKLVF. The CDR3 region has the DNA TGTGCCAGCAGCTGGAGCCGGGATCCGCGAACTAATGAAAAACTGGTTTTT.

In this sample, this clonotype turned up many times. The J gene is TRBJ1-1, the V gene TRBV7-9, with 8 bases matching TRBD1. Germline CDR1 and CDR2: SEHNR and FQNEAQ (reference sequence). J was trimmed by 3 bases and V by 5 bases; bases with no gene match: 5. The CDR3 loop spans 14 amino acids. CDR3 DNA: TGTGCCAGCAGCGACAGGGGTGGGGACACTGAAGCTTTCTTT. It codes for CASSDRGGDTEAFF.

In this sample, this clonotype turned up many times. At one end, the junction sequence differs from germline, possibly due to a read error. CDR3 protein: CASSFRGKGYNEQFF. For the CDR3, the DNA is TGTGCCAGCAGCTTCAGGGGGAAGGGCTACAATGAGCAGTTCTTC. The chain joins TRBV5-1 to TRBJ2-1; 7 nucleotides agree with TRBD1. Germline V gene sequence: CDR1 SGHRS, CDR2 YFSETQ. The CDR3 consists of 15 residues.

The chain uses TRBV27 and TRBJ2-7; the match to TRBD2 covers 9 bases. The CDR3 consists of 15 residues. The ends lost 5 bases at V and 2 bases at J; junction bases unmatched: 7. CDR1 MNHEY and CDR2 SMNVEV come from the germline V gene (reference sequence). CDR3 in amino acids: CASSEGTSPTYEQYF. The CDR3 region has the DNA TGTGCCAGCAGTGAAGGGACTAGCCCTACCTACGAGCAGTACTTC.

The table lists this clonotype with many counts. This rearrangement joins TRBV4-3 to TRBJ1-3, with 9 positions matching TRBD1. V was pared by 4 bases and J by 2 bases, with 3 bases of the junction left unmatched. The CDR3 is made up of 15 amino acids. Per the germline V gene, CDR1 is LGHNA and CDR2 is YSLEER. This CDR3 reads CASSPQGAAGNTIYF. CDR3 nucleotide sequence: TGCGCCAGCAGCCCACAGGGGGCAGCTGGAAACACCATATATTTT.

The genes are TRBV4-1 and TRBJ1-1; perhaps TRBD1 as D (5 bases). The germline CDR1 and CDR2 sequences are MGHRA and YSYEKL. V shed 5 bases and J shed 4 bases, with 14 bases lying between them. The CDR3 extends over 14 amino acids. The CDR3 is CASSNLPGGTEAFF. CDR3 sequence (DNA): TGCGCCAGCAGCAATCTCCCGGGGGGCACTGAAGCTTTCTTT.

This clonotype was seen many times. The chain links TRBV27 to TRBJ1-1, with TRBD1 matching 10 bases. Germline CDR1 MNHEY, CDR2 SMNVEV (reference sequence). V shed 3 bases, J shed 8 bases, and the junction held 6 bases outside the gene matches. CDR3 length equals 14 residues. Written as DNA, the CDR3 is TGTGCCAGCAGTTTCTCGGACAGGGGGGCAGAAGCTTTCTTT. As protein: CASSFSDRGAEAFF.

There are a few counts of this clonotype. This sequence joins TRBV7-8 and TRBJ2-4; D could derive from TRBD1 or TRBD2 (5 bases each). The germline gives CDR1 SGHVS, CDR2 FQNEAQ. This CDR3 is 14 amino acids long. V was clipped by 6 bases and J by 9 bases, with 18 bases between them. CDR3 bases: TGTGCCAGCAGTTTCCGGGACCCGGGGAGCATTCAGTACTTC. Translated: CASSFRDPGSIQYF. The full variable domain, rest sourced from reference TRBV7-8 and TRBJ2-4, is GAGVSQSPRYKVAKRGQDVALRCDPISGHVSLFWYQQALGQGPEFLTYFQNEAQLDKSGLPSDRFFAERPEGSVSTLKIQRTQQEDSAVYLCASSFRDPGSIQYFGAGTRLSVL.

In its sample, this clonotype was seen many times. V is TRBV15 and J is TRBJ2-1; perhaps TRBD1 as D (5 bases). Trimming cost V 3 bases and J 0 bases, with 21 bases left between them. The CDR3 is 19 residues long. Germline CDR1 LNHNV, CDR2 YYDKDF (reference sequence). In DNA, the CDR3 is TGTGCCACCAGCAGTCACCGACAGTTAGCAGTACTCTCCTACAATGAGCAGTTCTTC. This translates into CATSSHRQLAVLSYNEQFF.

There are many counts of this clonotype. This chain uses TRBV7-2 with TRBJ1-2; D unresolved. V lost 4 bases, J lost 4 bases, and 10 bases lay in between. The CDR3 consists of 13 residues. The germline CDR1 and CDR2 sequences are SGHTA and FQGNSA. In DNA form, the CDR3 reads TGTGCCAGCAGCTCTAGTCGGCTCTATGGCTACACCTTC. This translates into CASSSSRLYGYTF.

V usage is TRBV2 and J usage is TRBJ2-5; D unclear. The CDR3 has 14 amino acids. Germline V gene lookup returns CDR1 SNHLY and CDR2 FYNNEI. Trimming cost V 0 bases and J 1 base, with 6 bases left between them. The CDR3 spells CASSEANTQETQYF. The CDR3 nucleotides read TGTGCCAGCAGTGAAGCAAACACCCAAGAGACCCAGTACTTC.

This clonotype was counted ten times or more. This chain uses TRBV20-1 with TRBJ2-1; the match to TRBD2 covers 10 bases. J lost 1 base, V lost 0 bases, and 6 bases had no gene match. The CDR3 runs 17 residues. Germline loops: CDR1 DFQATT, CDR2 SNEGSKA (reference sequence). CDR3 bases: TGCAGTGCTAGAGAACATGGACTAGCGGTTTCCTACAATGAGCAGTTCTTC. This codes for CSAREHGLAVSYNEQFF.

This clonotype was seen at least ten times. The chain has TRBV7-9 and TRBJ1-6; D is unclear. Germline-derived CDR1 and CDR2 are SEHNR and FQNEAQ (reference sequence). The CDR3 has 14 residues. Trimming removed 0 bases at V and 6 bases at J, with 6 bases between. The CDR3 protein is CASSLARSNSPLHF. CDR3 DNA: TGTGCCAGCAGCTTAGCGCGGAGTAATTCACCCCTCCACTTT.

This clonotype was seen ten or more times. Written as DNA, the CDR3 is TGTGCCAGTAACCCAAACAGGGGAGCGGAGACCCAGTACTTC. It codes for CASNPNRGAETQYF. The chain joins TRBV19 to TRBJ2-5; TRBD1 agrees at 7 bases. Germline CDR1 reads LNHDA; CDR2 reads SQIVND (reference sequence). This CDR3 is 14 amino acids long. V was pared by 7 bases and J by 5 bases, with 10 bases of the junction left unmatched.

Written as DNA, the CDR3 is TGTGCCAGCAGCGTAGGACAGCTAGATTCACCCCTCCACTTT. This codes for CASSVGQLDSPLHF. The chain has TRBV9 and TRBJ1-6; maybe TRBD1 (5 bases). The V end was cut by 0 bases, the J end by 8 bases, with 9 bases between. CDR1 and CDR2 from the germline V gene are SGDLS and YYNGEE. The CDR3 covers 14 residues.